This T cell receptor (beta chain) emerged from a study of blood T cell repertoires in COVID-19. Study at large: Acute and convalescent COVID-19 specimens originated in the United States, Italy and Spain.

The repertoire was sequenced with immunoSEQ multiplex PCR; TCRdb's copy has only in-frame clones and lacks some. The sample lists around 150,000 clones; around 81% were seen once. The table lists this clone with a count of one. V dropped 4 bases and J dropped 0 bases, with 12 bases sitting between them. The CDR3 extends over 16 amino acids. The germline gives CDR1 SNHLY, CDR2 FYNNEI. This chain joins TRBV2 and TRBJ2-2; TRBD2 is a possible D gene (6 bases). The receptor comes from a man aged 60-69 years with active or convalescent COVID-19. Sequencing used peripheral blood. The CDR3 DNA is TGTGCCAGCAGTGCCCCCGGGGGAGCGAACACCGGGGAGCTGTTTTTT. Translating gives CASSAPGGANTGELFF. The whole variable domain, filled in from reference TRBV2 and TRBJ2-2, reads EPEVTQTPSHQVTQMGQEVILRCVPISNHLYFYWYRQILGQKVEFLVSFYNNEISEKSEIFDDQFSVERPDGSNFTLKIRSTKLEDSAMYFCASSAPGGANTGELFFGEGSRLTVL.